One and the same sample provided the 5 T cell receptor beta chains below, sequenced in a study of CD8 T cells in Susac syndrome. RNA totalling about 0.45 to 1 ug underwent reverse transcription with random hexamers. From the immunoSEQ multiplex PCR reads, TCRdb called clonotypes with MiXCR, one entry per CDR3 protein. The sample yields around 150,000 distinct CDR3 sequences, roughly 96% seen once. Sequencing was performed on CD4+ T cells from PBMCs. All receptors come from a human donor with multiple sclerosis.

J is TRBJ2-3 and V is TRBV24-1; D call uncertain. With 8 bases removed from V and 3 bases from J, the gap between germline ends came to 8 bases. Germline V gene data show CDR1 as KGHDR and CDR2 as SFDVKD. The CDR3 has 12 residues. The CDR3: CATNDGTDTQYF. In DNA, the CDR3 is TGTGCCACCAACGACGGGACAGATACGCAGTATTTT.

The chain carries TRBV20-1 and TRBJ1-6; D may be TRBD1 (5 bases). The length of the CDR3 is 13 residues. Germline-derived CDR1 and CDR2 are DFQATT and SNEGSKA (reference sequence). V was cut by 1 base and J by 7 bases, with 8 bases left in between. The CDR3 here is CSARGQINSPLHF. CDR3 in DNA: TGCAGTGCTAGAGGACAGATCAATTCACCCCTCCACTTT.

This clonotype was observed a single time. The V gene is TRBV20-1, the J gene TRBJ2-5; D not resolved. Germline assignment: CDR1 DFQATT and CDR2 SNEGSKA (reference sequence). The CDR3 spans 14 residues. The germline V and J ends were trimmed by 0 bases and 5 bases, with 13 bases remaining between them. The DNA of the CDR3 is TGCAGTGCTAGAGATTTAGGGCTAGAGGAGACCCAGTACTTC. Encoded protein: CSARDLGLEETQYF.

The CDR3 DNA reads as TGTGCCAGCAGTTCCCGGACAGGGACCGCCTACGAGCAGTACTTC. Translated, it gives CASSSRTGTAYEQYF. This rearrangement joins TRBV27 to TRBJ2-7, with TRBD1 identical over 8 bases. V gave up 4 bases and J gave up 2 bases; unmatched junction bases: 7. CDR1 is MNHEY, CDR2 SMNVEV, per germline (reference sequence). This CDR3 contains 15 residues.

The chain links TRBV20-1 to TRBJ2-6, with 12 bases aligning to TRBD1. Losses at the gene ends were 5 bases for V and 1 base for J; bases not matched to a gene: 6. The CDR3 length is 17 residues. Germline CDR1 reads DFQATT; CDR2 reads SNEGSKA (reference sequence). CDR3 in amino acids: CSAYPGQGASGANVLTF. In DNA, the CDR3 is TGCAGTGCTTATCCGGGACAGGGGGCATCTGGGGCCAACGTCCTGACTTTC.